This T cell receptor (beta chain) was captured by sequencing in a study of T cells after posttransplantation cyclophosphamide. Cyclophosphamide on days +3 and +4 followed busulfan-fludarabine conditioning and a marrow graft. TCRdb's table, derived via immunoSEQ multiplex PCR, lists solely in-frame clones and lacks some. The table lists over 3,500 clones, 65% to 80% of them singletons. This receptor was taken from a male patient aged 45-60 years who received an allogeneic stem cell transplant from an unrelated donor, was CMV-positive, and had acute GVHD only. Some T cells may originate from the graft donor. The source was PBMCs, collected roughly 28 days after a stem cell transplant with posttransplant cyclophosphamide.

CDR3 DNA: TGTGCCAGCAGCTTAGAGGGACTAGTATTTGATGAGCAGTTCTTC. Translation: CASSLEGLVFDEQFF. The rearrangement links TRBV7-2 to TRBJ2-1; 8 positions match TRBD2. The germline V gene encodes CDR1 SGHTA and CDR2 FQGNSA. V was pared by 1 base and J by 8 bases, with 7 bases of the junction left unmatched. The CDR3 length is 15 residues.